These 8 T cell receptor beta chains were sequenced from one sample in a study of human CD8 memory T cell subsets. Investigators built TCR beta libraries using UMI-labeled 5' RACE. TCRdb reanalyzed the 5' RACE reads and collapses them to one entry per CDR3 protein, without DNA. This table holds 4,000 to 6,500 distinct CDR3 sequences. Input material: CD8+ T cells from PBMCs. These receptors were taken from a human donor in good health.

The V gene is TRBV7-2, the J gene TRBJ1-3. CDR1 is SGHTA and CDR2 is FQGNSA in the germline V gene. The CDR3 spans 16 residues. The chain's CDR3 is CASTPSPGSSGNTIYF.

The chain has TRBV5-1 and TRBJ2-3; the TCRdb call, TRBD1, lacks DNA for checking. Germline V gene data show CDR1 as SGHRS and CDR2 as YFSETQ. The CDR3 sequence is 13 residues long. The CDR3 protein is CASSEQGSDTQYF.

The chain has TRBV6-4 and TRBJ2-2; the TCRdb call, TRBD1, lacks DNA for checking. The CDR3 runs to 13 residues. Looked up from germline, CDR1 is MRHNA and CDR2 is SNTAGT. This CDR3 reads CASSSRGTGELFF.

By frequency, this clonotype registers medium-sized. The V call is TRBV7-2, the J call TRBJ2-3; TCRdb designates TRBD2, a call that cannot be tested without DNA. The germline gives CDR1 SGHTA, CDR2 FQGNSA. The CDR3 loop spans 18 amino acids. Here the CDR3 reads CASSLRQGGIQDTDTQYF.

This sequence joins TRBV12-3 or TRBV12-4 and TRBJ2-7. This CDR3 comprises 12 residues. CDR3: CASSLLGYEQYF.

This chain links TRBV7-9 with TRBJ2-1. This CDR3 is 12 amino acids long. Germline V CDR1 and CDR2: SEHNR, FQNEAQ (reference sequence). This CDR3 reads CASSLGILEQFF.

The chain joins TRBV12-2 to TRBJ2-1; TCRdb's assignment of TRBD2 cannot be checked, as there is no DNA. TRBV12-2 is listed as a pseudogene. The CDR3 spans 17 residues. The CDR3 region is CASRFLERVSGYNEQFF.

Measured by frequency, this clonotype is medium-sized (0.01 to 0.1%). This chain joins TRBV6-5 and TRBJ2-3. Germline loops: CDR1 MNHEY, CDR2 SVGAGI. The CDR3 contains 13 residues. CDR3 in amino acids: CASSYYSTDTQYF.